The 21 T cell receptor beta chains reported below all come from one sample, sequenced in a study of T-cell reconstitution after alpha-beta-depleted transplantation in children. Unique molecular identifiers were used to barcode this TCRbeta library. Via MiXCR, TCRdb re-called the PCR reads, giving one row per CDR3 protein. The repertoire holds approximately 83,000 distinct CDR3 sequences, with 12% as singletons. The sequences come from PBMCs from the stem cell graft donor, collected from the stem cell graft. The receptors were gathered from a human donor who donated a stem cell graft to a child with inherited bone marrow failure.

In this sample, this clonotype turned up many times. The chain is built from TRBV5-1 and TRBJ1-1; D might be TRBD1 (5 bases). The CDR3 consists of 15 residues. The V end was cut by 3 bases, the J end by 1 base, with 13 bases between. CDR1 and CDR2 from the germline V gene are SGHRS and YFSETQ. The CDR3 here is CASSSGAGTNTEAFF. In nucleotides, the CDR3 is TGCGCCAGCAGCTCCGGGGCGGGGACGAACACTGAAGCTTTCTTT.

The chain carries TRBV18 and TRBJ2-1, with 10 bases matching TRBD2. CDR3 size: 17 residues. With 4 bases clipped from V and 2 bases from J, the junction kept 8 bases outside the gene matches. Germline assignment: CDR1 KGHSH and CDR2 LQKENI. The CDR3 spells CASSRLKREGPYNEQFF. CDR3 sequence (DNA): TGTGCCAGCTCACGGCTGAAGCGGGAGGGTCCCTACAATGAGCAGTTCTTC.

This chain links TRBV12-2 with TRBJ2-1; TRBD2, the table's D call, was not compared with the DNA. TRBV12-2 corresponds to a pseudogene. CDR3 length: 18 amino acids. CDR3 in amino acids: CASRFNSGSPFSYNEQFF. The CDR3 DNA reads TGTGCAAGTCGCTTCAATAGCGGGAGCCCATTCTCCTACAATGAGCAGTTCTTC.

This clonotype was found many times. The CDR3 loop is CASSAGTGDEQFF. The DNA for the CDR3 is TGTGCCAGCAGCGCCGGGACAGGGGACGAGCAGTTCTTC. J is TRBJ2-1 and V is TRBV9; 10 positions agree with TRBD1. V shed 3 bases, J shed 10 bases, and the junction held 4 bases outside the gene matches. The CDR3 spans 13 residues. Per germline, CDR1 SGDLS and CDR2 YYNGEE. Drawing the rest from reference TRBV9 and TRBJ2-1, the complete variable domain is DSGVTQTPKHLITATGQRVTLRCSPRSGDLSVYWYQQSLDQGLQFLIQYYNGEERAKGNILERFSAQQFPDLHSELNLSSLELGDSALYFCASSAGTGDEQFFGPGTRLTVL.

This clonotype appeared many times. The J gene is TRBJ2-7, the V gene TRBV5-1; possibly TRBD1 or TRBD2 for D (6 bases each). V was cut by 1 base and J by 2 bases, with 10 bases left in between. The CDR3 runs to 14 residues. Per germline, CDR1 SGHRS and CDR2 YFSETQ. CDR3: CASSLTGAAYEQYF. The DNA of the CDR3 is TGCGCCAGCAGCTTGACGGGGGCCGCCTACGAGCAGTACTTC.

This clonotype was observed at least ten times. This chain joins TRBV29-1 and TRBJ2-5, with D perhaps matching TRBD1 (6 bases). Trimming shortened V by 5 bases and J by 2 bases, and 12 bases separated the two germline ends. Germline CDR1 SQVTM, CDR2 ANQGSEA. The CDR3 consists of 13 residues. The CDR3 nucleotides are TGCAGCGTTCGGACAGCCTCACAAGAGACCCAGTACTTC. Translation: CSVRTASQETQYF.

This clonotype was seen ten or more times. The chain is built from TRBV15 and TRBJ1-6; no definite D call. V lost 5 bases and J lost 8, with 25 bases in between. The CDR3 has 18 amino acids. The germline CDR1 and CDR2 sequences are LNHNV and YYDKDF (reference sequence). CDR3 region: CATSSHPAWEGQHSPLHF. The CDR3 coding sequence is TGTGCCACCAGCTCGCATCCAGCCTGGGAGGGTCAGCATTCACCCCTCCACTTT. Based on the CDR3 plus reference TRBV15 and TRBJ1-6, the full variable domain is DAMVIQNPRYQVTQFGKPVTLSCSQTLNHNVMYWYQQKSSQAPKLLFHYYDKDFNNEADTPDNFQSRRPNTSFCFLDIRSPGLGDTAMYLCATSSHPAWEGQHSPLHFGNGTRLTVT.

This clonotype was counted many times. V gene TRBV4-2 combines with J gene TRBJ2-3; TRBD2 matches 7 bases. The CDR3 is 17 amino acids. The V and J ends lost 0 bases and 2 bases, in that order; junction bases with no gene match: 8. CDR1 and CDR2 (germline): LGHNA, YNFKEQ. CDR3 sequence (DNA): TGTGCCAGCAGCCAAGATCAATCGGCGGGGGTCACAGATACGCAGTATTTT. It codes for CASSQDQSAGVTDTQYF.

This clonotype was recorded many times. The CDR3 DNA sequence: TGCGCCAGCAGCCAACCGGGACAGGGGTTCAATGAGCAGTTCTTC. Translating gives CASSQPGQGFNEQFF. V gene TRBV4-3 combines with J gene TRBJ2-1, with 10 bases aligning to TRBD1. V was clipped by 2 bases and J by 6 bases; unmatched bases: 4. In germline, CDR1 is LGHNA, CDR2 YSLEER. The CDR3 has 15 amino acids.

This clonotype was seen ten or more times. The V call is TRBV19, the J call TRBJ1-1; D uncertain. CDR3 length equals 13 residues. The V end was cut by 6 bases, the J end by 2 bases, with 10 bases between. CDR1 is LNHDA, CDR2 SQIVND, per germline (reference sequence). The CDR3 reads CASRLEVNTEAFF. As DNA, the CDR3 is TGTGCCAGTAGATTAGAGGTAAACACTGAAGCTTTCTTT. Full variable domain (remainder filled in from reference TRBV19 and TRBJ1-1): DGGITQSPKYLFRKEGQNVTLSCEQNLNHDAMYWYRQDPGQGLRLIYYSQIVNDFQKGDIAEGYSVSREKKESFPLTVTSAQKNPTAFYLCASRLEVNTEAFFGQGTRLTVV.

The chain combines TRBV7-8 with TRBJ2-3; the D is unclear. Germline CDR1 SGHVS, CDR2 FQNEAQ. The V end lost 1 base, the J end lost 1 base, and 9 bases lay between the germline ends. The CDR3 extends over 15 amino acids. The CDR3 region has the DNA TGTGCCAGCAGCTTAGAGGCAAGAGGCACAGATACGCAGTATTTT. It encodes CASSLEARGTDTQYF.

This clonotype was counted many times. The genes are TRBV7-9 and TRBJ2-3; D is perhaps TRBD1 or TRBD2 (6 bases each). The ends were cut back, 3 bases at V and 4 bases at J, with 14 bases in the middle. This CDR3 comprises 15 residues. The germline V gene encodes CDR1 SEHNR and CDR2 FQNEAQ (reference sequence). The CDR3 coding sequence is TGTGCCAGCAGCTTGGGGACAAGGGGGGCAGATACGCAGTATTTT. This gives the protein CASSLGTRGADTQYF.

This clonotype was seen at least ten times. The rearrangement links TRBV11-2 to TRBJ2-7, with D possibly being TRBD1 or TRBD2 (5 bases each). Per the germline V gene, CDR1 is SGHAT and CDR2 is FQNNGV. The CDR3 runs 16 residues. The V end was cut by 4 bases, the J end by 0 bases, with 16 bases between. Here the CDR3 reads CASSSTRGRSSYEQYF. The CDR3 nucleotides are TGTGCCAGCAGCTCCACAAGGGGACGGAGCTCCTACGAGCAGTACTTC. The variable domain in full, completed from reference TRBV11-2 and TRBJ2-7, reads EAGVAQSPRYKIIEKRQSVAFWCNPISGHATLYWYQQILGQGPKLLIQFQNNGVVDDSQLPKDRFSAERLKGVDSTLKIQPAKLEDSAVYLCASSSTRGRSSYEQYFGPGTRLTVT.

This clonotype showed up many times. The chain combines TRBV28 with TRBJ2-1; possible D gene TRBD2, 6 bases. CDR3 length: 16 amino acids. The V gene lost 3 bases and the J gene lost 8 bases, with 20 bases spanning the gap. CDR1 and CDR2 from the germline V gene are MDHEN and SYDVKM. The CDR3 spells CASSLGIAVEVDEQFF. The CDR3 bases are TGTGCCAGCAGTTTGGGGATAGCGGTAGAGGTAGATGAGCAGTTCTTC. Filled out from reference TRBV28 and TRBJ2-1, the complete variable domain reads DVKVTQSSRYLVKRTGEKVFLECVQDMDHENMFWYRQDPGLGLRLIYFSYDVKMKEKGDIPEGYSVSREKKERFSLILESASTNQTSMYLCASSLGIAVEVDEQFFGPGTRLTVL.

The chain links TRBV5-6 to TRBJ1-4; the D gene is possibly TRBD1 (5 bases). Germline lookup yields CDR1 SGHDT and CDR2 YYEEEE. The CDR3 has 14 amino acids. Trimming took off 4 bases at V and 11 bases at J, with 18 bases between the two ends. CDR3 protein: CASSARVLWTKLFF. CDR3 sequence (DNA): TGTGCCAGCAGCGCCAGGGTCCTCTGGACGAAACTGTTTTTT.

At least ten counts were recorded for this clonotype. The chain is built from TRBV19 and TRBJ1-2; 8 nucleotides agree with TRBD1. The CDR3 spans 14 residues. V shed 7 bases, J shed 5 bases, and the junction held 9 bases outside the gene matches. Germline-derived CDR1 and CDR2 are LNHDA and SQIVND (reference sequence). The CDR3 here is CASTQGAIPYGYTF. The DNA for the CDR3 is TGTGCCAGTACCCAGGGGGCAATCCCTTATGGCTACACCTTC. The full variable domain, in which reference TRBV19 and TRBJ1-2 provide the parts outside the CDR3, is DGGITQSPKYLFRKEGQNVTLSCEQNLNHDAMYWYRQDPGQGLRLIYYSQIVNDFQKGDIAEGYSVSREKKESFPLTVTSAQKNPTAFYLCASTQGAIPYGYTFGSGTRLTVV.

At least ten counts were recorded for this clonotype. The chain has TRBV9 and TRBJ1-1, with 7 bases matching TRBD1. V lost 3 bases, J lost 14 bases, and 13 bases stayed unmatched. The CDR3 totals 13 residues. Germline V gene data show CDR1 as SGDLS and CDR2 as YYNGEE. Here the CDR3 reads CASSAVLDREGFF. The CDR3 nucleotides read TGTGCCAGCAGCGCGGTCCTAGACAGGGAGGGGTTCTTT.

In its sample, this clonotype was seen many times. The chain links TRBV27 to TRBJ1-2; D remains ambiguous. CDR1 MNHEY and CDR2 SMNVEV come from the germline V gene (reference sequence). The CDR3 is made up of 13 amino acids. The ends were cut back, 2 bases at V and 2 bases at J, with 6 bases in the middle. CDR3: CASSLRQNYGYTF. The CDR3 coding sequence is TGTGCCAGCAGTTTACGGCAGAACTATGGCTACACCTTC.

This clonotype has ten or more counts. This chain joins TRBV5-1 and TRBJ2-5, with D perhaps given as TRBD1 or TRBD2 (5 bases each). The CDR3 consists of 12 residues. The V gene lost 5 bases and the J gene lost 5 bases, with 10 bases spanning the gap. Germline V gives CDR1 SGHRS, CDR2 YFSETQ. The CDR3 sequence is CASSFEGETQYF. The CDR3 DNA reads TGCGCCAGCAGTTTTGAGGGGGAGACCCAGTACTTC.

This clonotype was recorded at least ten times. The genes are TRBV18 and TRBJ2-5, with D perhaps assigned TRBD1 or TRBD2 (5 bases each). CDR1 and CDR2 from the germline V gene are KGHSH and LQKENI. Trimming removed 4 bases at V and 5 bases at J, with 11 bases between. The CDR3 length is 13 residues. CDR3 coding DNA: TGTGCCAGCTCACGGGACGTCTGGGAGACCCAGTACTTC. It encodes CASSRDVWETQYF.

A few counts support this clonotype. V is TRBV4-3 and J is TRBJ2-3, with 7 bases fitting TRBD1. With 5 bases clipped from V and 4 bases from J, the junction kept 3 bases outside the gene matches. This CDR3 is 13 amino acids long. CDR1 is LGHNA, CDR2 YSLEER, per germline. For the CDR3, the DNA is TGCGCCAGCAGCAGACAGGGCCCAGATACGCAGTATTTT. This encodes CASSRQGPDTQYF.